The clone carrying this T cell receptor (beta chain) showed up just a few times. Its antigen remains unknown. The sample originates from a study of identical twins. The CDR3 runs to 13 residues. V lost 1 base to trimming and J lost 0 bases, with 3 bases between them. Germline V gives CDR1 LGHDT, CDR2 YNNKEL (reference sequence). Study conclusions and caveats: For out-of-frame alpha sequences shared by twins, low generation probability was in excess. Models predicted too little out-of-frame TCR alpha sharing in monozygotic twins. Rather than following the same donors, the conclusions depended on cross-sectional statistical analysis.

MiXCR, applied by TCRdb to the 5' RACE reads, yields one record per CDR3 protein. Of some 460,000 distinct CDR3 sequences in the sample, approximately 15% are singletons; the top ten hold roughly 0.56%. Separately, the same data were catalogued under a study of yellow fever vaccine responses in identical twins. That study adds: Reports say the vaccine T cell response in twins looked partly convergent and partly personalized.

The clonotype comes from a woman aged 18-29 years in good health. Sequencing used CD4+ T cells sorted from blood. The chain links TRBV3-1 to TRBJ2-5; D uncertain. As DNA, the CDR3 is TGTGCCAGCAGCCAAGCAGACCAAGAGACCCAGTACTTC. Translated, it gives CASSQADQETQYF.